This T cell receptor beta chain was documented in a study of follicular helper T cells after annual influenza vaccination. The wider study: Days 0, 7 and 28 post-vaccination were the blood draw times. General study points: Yearly vaccinations repeatedly recalled conserved clonotypes in ICOS+CD38+ cTfh.

CDR1 is SNHLY and CDR2 is FYNNEI in the germline V gene. V was trimmed by 1 base and J by 5 bases, leaving 11 bases between them. This CDR3 comprises 15 residues. Concerning this clone itself: Its antigen is unidentified.

The data were produced by immunoSEQ multiplex PCR, yet TCRdb's version contains in-frame clones alone and is incomplete. This sample has 1,500 or so clones; 68% occur once, and the top ten carry about 5.1%. Indicated time point: 2014-2015 season, 7 days after vaccination. Community-dwelling subjects without influenza vaccination in the prior 6 months were enrolled. Excluded were substance abuse, HIV/AIDS, active cancer, immunomodulatory drugs and active illness. The TCR was taken from an adult who received the influenza vaccine. The chain uses TRBV2 and TRBJ1-4; D gene uncertain. The source material was CXCR5+ CD38+ circulating T follicular helper cells from blood, sampled 7 days after influenza vaccination. The subset: circulating Tfh, non-naive CD4+CXCR5+PD-1+ (ICOS+CD38+ or ICOS-CD38-). DNA of the CDR3: TGTGCCAGCAGTGAAGGGGGTTTGGGAAATGAAAAACTGTTTTTT. The encoded protein is CASSEGGLGNEKLFF.